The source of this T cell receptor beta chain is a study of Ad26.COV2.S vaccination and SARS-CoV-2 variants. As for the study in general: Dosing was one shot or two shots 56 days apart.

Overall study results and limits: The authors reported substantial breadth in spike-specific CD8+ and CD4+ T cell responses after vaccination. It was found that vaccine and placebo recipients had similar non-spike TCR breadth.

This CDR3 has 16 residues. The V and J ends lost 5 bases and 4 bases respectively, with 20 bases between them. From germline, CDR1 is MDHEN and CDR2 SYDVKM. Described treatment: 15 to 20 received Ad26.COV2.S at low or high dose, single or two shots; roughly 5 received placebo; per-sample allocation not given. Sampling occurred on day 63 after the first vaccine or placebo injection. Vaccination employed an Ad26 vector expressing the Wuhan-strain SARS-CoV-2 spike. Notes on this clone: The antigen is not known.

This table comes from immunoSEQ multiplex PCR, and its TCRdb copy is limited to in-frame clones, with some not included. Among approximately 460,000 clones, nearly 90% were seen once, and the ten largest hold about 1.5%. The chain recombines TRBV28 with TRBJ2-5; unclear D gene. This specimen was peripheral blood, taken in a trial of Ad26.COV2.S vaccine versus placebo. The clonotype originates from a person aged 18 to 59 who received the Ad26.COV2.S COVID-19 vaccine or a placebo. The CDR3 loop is CASSPHGLGVRETQYF. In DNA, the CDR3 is TGTGCCAGCAGTCCCCATGGGTTAGGAGTCCGAGAGACCCAGTACTTC.